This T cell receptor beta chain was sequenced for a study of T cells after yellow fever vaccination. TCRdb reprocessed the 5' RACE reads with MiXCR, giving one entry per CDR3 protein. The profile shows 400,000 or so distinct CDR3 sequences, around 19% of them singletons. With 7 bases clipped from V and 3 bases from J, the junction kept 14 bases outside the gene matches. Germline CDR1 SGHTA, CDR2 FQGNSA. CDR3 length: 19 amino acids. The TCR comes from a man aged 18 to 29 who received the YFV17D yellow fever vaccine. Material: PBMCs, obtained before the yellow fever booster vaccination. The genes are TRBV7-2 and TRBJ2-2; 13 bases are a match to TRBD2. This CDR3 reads CASKGTGLAGAFDTGELFF. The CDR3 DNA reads TGTGCCAGCAAAGGGACAGGACTAGCGGGGGCCTTCGACACCGGGGAGCTGTTTTTT.